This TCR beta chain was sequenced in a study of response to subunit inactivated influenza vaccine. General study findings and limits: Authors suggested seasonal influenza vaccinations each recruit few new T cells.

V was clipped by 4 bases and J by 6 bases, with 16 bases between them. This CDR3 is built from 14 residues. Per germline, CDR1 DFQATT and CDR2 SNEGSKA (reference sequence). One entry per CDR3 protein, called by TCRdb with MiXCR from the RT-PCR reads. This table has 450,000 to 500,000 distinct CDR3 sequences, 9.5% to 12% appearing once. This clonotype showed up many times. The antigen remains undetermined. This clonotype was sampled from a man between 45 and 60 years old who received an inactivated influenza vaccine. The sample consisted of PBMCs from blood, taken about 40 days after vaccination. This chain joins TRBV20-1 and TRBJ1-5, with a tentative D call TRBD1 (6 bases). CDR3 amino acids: CSATGAGWSQPQHF. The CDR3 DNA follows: TGCAGTGCTACAGGGGCGGGATGGAGTCAGCCCCAGCATTTT.